This T cell receptor beta chain emerged from a study of blood T cell repertoires in COVID-19 (dated by TCRdb to the early 2020s). Concerning the study at large: Collaborator samples came from the United States, Italy and Spain and covered acute and convalescent phases of COVID-19. The material from the prospective study consisted of cDNA or gDNA derived from T cells, B-cell-depleted T cells, or PBMCs. Deeply sampled blood TCRbeta repertoires from subjects exposed to, actively infected with, or recovered from COVID-19 were included in the dataset. The repertoires were made available in a free public database intended to serve as a resource for research on the immune response to SARS-CoV-2. The samples were drawn from two sources: the first 160 participants of the ongoing ImmuneRACE study, and 950 to 1,500 subjects contributed by 6 global collaborators. A de-identified subject ID, COVID-19 status, age in years and sex were almost always included in the sample metadata. Where HLA class I and class II types were available, the types were taken from metadata supplied by the sample provider, not from assay-based typing. General findings and caveats noted by the study authors: The amount of clinical and demographic metadata varied by source and participant and was provided uncurated.

This clone is a singleton in its sample. The antigen it binds to is not known. The sample holds no much larger clone one base away, and base qualities are not on file. The immunoSEQ Assay, a bias-controlled multiplex PCR, was used to amplify TCRbeta CDR3 regions from genomic DNA. The authors' analysis ran thus. Nucleated cell counts per sample were estimated from amplification of reference gene primers within the assay. Sequence reads were collapsed and filtered to measure the absolute abundance of every unique TCRbeta CDR3 rearrangement. For each sample, productive Simpson clonality was calculated as the square root of Simpson's diversity index across productive rearrangements. The table was pulled from immuneACCESS by TCRdb, which kept in-frame rearrangements only. Such tables lose some clones; where checked, under half of the loss comes from unresolved V genes, and the rest has no known cause. V, J and clone size derive from that table, while D and trimming were established from the DNA sequence. The sample data list 450,000 to 600,000 clones, and roughly 90% of these were observed just once. Jointly, the top ten make up 0.7% of the sample.

Reading from cysteine to phenylalanine, the CDR3 counts 15 amino acids. Here the CDR3 DNA is all that survives: 45 bases in frame from base 1. Ends trimmed: V by 8 bases, J by 4 bases; bases unmatched to a gene: 10. As encoded in the germline V gene, CDR1 is SGHAT while CDR2 is FQNNGV. Enrolling through a virtual design, the prospective study's participants ranged in age from roughly 18 to 89 years and lived across roughly 24 United States geographic areas. In the prospective study, cohorts were assigned on the basis of participant-reported clinical history obtained from a screening survey and a study questionnaire. ImmuneRACE Cohort 3 recovered participants were defined by two consecutive negative NP/OP PCR tests, healthcare professional clearance, or symptom resolution. Mobile phlebotomists in the prospective study collected whole blood, serum and a nasopharyngeal or oropharyngeal swab from every participant. Participants in the prospective study had the option to provide additional blood draws and questionnaires over a 2-month period. Prospective study blood samples were shipped either frozen or at room temperature before DNA extraction.

The chain is encoded by TRBV11-2 joined to TRBJ2-7, with TRBD2 identical over 11 junction bases. This receptor was taken from a woman aged 18-35 years who had recovered from COVID-19. Sequencing used PBMCs or T cells enriched from blood (not recorded which). The CDR3 region reads CASGTSGGAPYEQYF. The DNA sequence follows: TGTGCCAGCGGCACTAGCGGGGGTGCCCCTTACGAGCAGTACTTC.